These T cell receptor beta chains were read from a single sample in a study of OX40 agonist ivuxolimab in advanced cancers. Only in-frame clones appear in the TCRdb table, and some are missing; sequencing was by immunoSEQ multiplex PCR. The sample records about 80,000 clones, roughly 91% being singletons. The sample consisted of CD4+ or CD8+ T cells sorted from blood, taken in a trial of the OX40 agonist ivuxolimab. The receptors were sampled from an adult with an advanced solid tumor such as melanoma, head and neck, liver or kidney cancer. The CDR3 runs from the conserved cysteine through the conserved F or W. Each record gives: V gene, D gene, J gene, clone size, CDR3 protein, CDR3 DNA. The D gene is left open where the match is weak. Clone size is given for some rows only: seen once, a few or many times, or a class if the clone is expanded.

V gene: TRBV10-2
D gene: NA
J gene: TRBJ2-5
clone size: NA
CDR3 protein: CASSQKETQYF
CDR3 DNA: TGCGCCAGCAGTCAAAAAGAGACCCAGTACTTC

V gene: TRBV11-3
D gene: NA
J gene: TRBJ2-5
clone size: NA
CDR3 protein: CASSFLQTQYF
CDR3 DNA: TGTGCCAGCAGCTTCCTCCAGACCCAGTACTTC

V gene: TRBV19
D gene: NA
J gene: TRBJ2-3
clone size: NA
CDR3 protein: CASSAGILGGDTQYF
CDR3 DNA: TGTGCCAGTAGTGCGGGCATCCTAGGTGGAGATACGCAGTATTTT

V gene: TRBV2
D gene: NA
J gene: TRBJ1-1
clone size: NA
CDR3 protein: CASSENTEAFF
CDR3 DNA: TGTGCCAGCAGTGAGAACACTGAAGCTTTCTTT

V gene: TRBV18
D gene: NA
J gene: TRBJ1-3
clone size: NA
CDR3 protein: CASSPRESSGNTIYF
CDR3 DNA: TGTGCCAGCTCACCACGGGAGAGCTCTGGAAACACCATATATTTT

V gene: TRBV4-2
D gene: NA
J gene: TRBJ1-6
clone size: NA
CDR3 protein: CASSQVLGYNSPLHF
CDR3 DNA: TGTGCCAGCAGCCAAGTGCTCGGCTATAATTCACCCCTCCACTTT

V gene: TRBV10-2
D gene: NA
J gene: TRBJ1-1
clone size: NA
CDR3 protein: CASSKNRATEAFF
CDR3 DNA: TGCGCCAGCAGTAAAAACAGGGCCACTGAAGCTTTCTTT

V gene: TRBV7-2
D gene: NA
J gene: TRBJ2-7
clone size: NA
CDR3 protein: CASSPYYEQYF
CDR3 DNA: TGTGCCAGCAGCCCCTACTACGAGCAGTACTTC

V gene: TRBV4-3
D gene: NA
J gene: TRBJ2-1
clone size: NA
CDR3 protein: CASSQDQGSGRDEQFF
CDR3 DNA: TGCGCCAGCAGCCAAGATCAAGGGAGTGGGCGGGATGAGCAGTTCTTC

V gene: TRBV11-1
D gene: NA
J gene: TRBJ2-5
clone size: NA
CDR3 protein: CASSLGHGRGTGETQYF
CDR3 DNA: TGTGCCAGCAGCTTAGGGCACGGCAGGGGAACGGGGGAGACCCAGTACTTC

V gene: TRBV28
D gene: TRBD2
J gene: TRBJ2-2
clone size: NA
CDR3 protein: CASSLGGAGANTGELFF
CDR3 DNA: TGTGCCAGCAGTTTAGGAGGGGCGGGGGCGAACACCGGGGAGCTGTTTTTT

V gene: TRBV7-9
D gene: NA
J gene: TRBJ1-1
clone size: NA
CDR3 protein: CASSLNLRNRDMNTEAFF
CDR3 DNA: TGTGCCAGCAGCTTAAATTTAAGGAACAGGGATATGAACACTGAAGCTTTCTTT

V gene: TRBV19
D gene: TRBD1
J gene: TRBJ2-7
clone size: NA
CDR3 protein: CASSGTGGELKYF
CDR3 DNA: TGTGCCAGTAGTGGGACAGGGGGCGAGTTGAAGTACTTC

V gene: TRBV9
D gene: TRBD1
J gene: TRBJ2-7
clone size: NA
CDR3 protein: CASSVRQGGSEQYF
CDR3 DNA: TGTGCCAGCAGCGTAAGACAGGGCGGATCCGAGCAGTACTTC

V gene: TRBV7-9
D gene: NA
J gene: TRBJ2-7
clone size: NA
CDR3 protein: CASSLDRDFHEQYF
CDR3 DNA: TGTGCCAGCAGCTTAGATAGGGACTTCCACGAGCAGTACTTC

V gene: TRBV5-4
D gene: NA
J gene: TRBJ2-3
clone size: NA
CDR3 protein: CASSPPSGGSNGPTDTQYF
CDR3 DNA: TGTGCCAGCAGCCCCCCGTCAGGGGGGTCAAATGGTCCCACAGATACGCAGTATTTT

V gene: TRBV19
D gene: NA
J gene: TRBJ2-1
clone size: NA
CDR3 protein: CASRHFNEQFF
CDR3 DNA: TGTGCCAGCCGTCATTTCAATGAGCAGTTCTTC

V gene: TRBV6-1
D gene: NA
J gene: TRBJ2-7
clone size: NA
CDR3 protein: CASSEPTDRTYEQYF
CDR3 DNA: TGTGCCAGCAGTGAACCGACAGATAGAACCTACGAGCAGTACTTC

V gene: TRBV5-5
D gene: NA
J gene: TRBJ2-1
clone size: few
CDR3 protein: CASSSQLYNEQFF
CDR3 DNA: TGTGCCAGCAGCTCCCAGTTGTACAATGAGCAGTTCTTC

V gene: TRBV7-3
D gene: NA
J gene: TRBJ2-2
clone size: NA
CDR3 protein: CASSRAANTGELFF
CDR3 DNA: TGTGCCAGCAGTCGGGCTGCGAACACCGGGGAGCTGTTTTTT

V gene: TRBV10-3
D gene: TRBD1
J gene: TRBJ2-2
clone size: NA
CDR3 protein: CAISGGQLNTGELFF
CDR3 DNA: TGTGCCATCAGTGGGGGACAGCTTAACACCGGGGAGCTGTTTTTT

V gene: TRBV27
D gene: NA
J gene: TRBJ2-3
clone size: NA
CDR3 protein: CASSPDQLSTDTQYF
CDR3 DNA: TGTGCCAGCAGTCCGGACCAGCTGAGCACAGATACGCAGTATTTT

V gene: TRBV7-7
D gene: NA
J gene: TRBJ2-5
clone size: NA
CDR3 protein: CASRRDNNQETQYF
CDR3 DNA: TGTGCCAGCAGACGGGACAACAACCAAGAGACCCAGTACTTC

V gene: TRBV7-9
D gene: TRBD1
J gene: TRBJ1-5
clone size: NA
CDR3 protein: CASSRDRVLGQPQHF
CDR3 DNA: TGTGCCAGCAGCCGGGACAGGGTACTAGGTCAGCCCCAGCATTTT

V gene: TRBV6-5
D gene: NA
J gene: TRBJ2-2
clone size: NA
CDR3 protein: CASSTRGEHGELFF
CDR3 DNA: TGTGCCAGCAGTACCAGGGGGGAGCACGGGGAGCTGTTTTTT

V gene: TRBV5-1
D gene: TRBD1
J gene: TRBJ2-5
clone size: NA
CDR3 protein: CASSLAGTGGFETQYF
CDR3 DNA: TGCGCCAGCAGCTTGGCTGGGACAGGGGGCTTTGAGACCCAGTACTTC

V gene: TRBV18
D gene: NA
J gene: TRBJ2-7
clone size: NA
CDR3 protein: CASSPGLEGYEQYF
CDR3 DNA: TGTGCCAGCTCACCGGGACTGGAGGGCTACGAGCAGTACTTC

V gene: TRBV25-1
D gene: NA
J gene: TRBJ2-7
clone size: NA
CDR3 protein: CASSEPNHEQYF
CDR3 DNA: TGTGCCAGCAGTGAGCCGAACCACGAGCAGTACTTC

V gene: TRBV5-1
D gene: NA
J gene: TRBJ2-5
clone size: few
CDR3 protein: CASSVQGVETQYF
CDR3 DNA: TGCGCCAGCAGCGTCCAGGGTGTGGAGACCCAGTACTTC

V gene: TRBV4-1
D gene: NA
J gene: TRBJ2-7
clone size: NA
CDR3 protein: CASSQNQGYEQYF
CDR3 DNA: TGCGCCAGCAGCCAAAATCAGGGCTACGAGCAGTACTTC

V gene: TRBV6-6
D gene: TRBD1
J gene: TRBJ1-2
clone size: once
CDR3 protein: CASSYTGQGDGYTF
CDR3 DNA: TGTGCCAGCAGTTACACGGGACAGGGGGATGGTTACACCTTC

V gene: TRBV6-1
D gene: NA
J gene: TRBJ2-7
clone size: NA
CDR3 protein: CASSDPYEQYF
CDR3 DNA: TGTGCCAGCAGTGACCCCTACGAGCAGTACTTC

V gene: TRBV30
D gene: NA
J gene: TRBJ2-6
clone size: NA
CDR3 protein: CAWSLGQTLSGANVLTF
CDR3 DNA: TGTGCCTGGAGTCTCGGACAGACCCTCTCTGGGGCCAACGTCCTGACTTTC

V gene: TRBV12-5
D gene: NA
J gene: TRBJ1-1
clone size: NA
CDR3 protein: CASATIQNTEAFF
CDR3 DNA: TGTGCTAGTGCCACGATACAGAACACTGAAGCTTTCTTT

V gene: TRBV6-1
D gene: NA
J gene: TRBJ2-7
clone size: NA
CDR3 protein: CASSDGGFDEQYF
CDR3 DNA: TGTGCCAGCAGTGATGGGGGATTCGACGAGCAGTACTTC

V gene: TRBV5-1
D gene: NA
J gene: TRBJ1-6
clone size: once
CDR3 protein: CASRMSNNSPLHF
CDR3 DNA: TGCGCCAGCAGAATGAGCAACAATTCACCCCTCCACTTT

V gene: TRBV7-2
D gene: NA
J gene: TRBJ2-7
clone size: NA
CDR3 protein: CASSLTYKGSHEQYF
CDR3 DNA: TGTGCCAGCAGCTTAACGTATAAGGGCTCCCACGAGCAGTACTTC

V gene: TRBV5-4
D gene: TRBD2
J gene: TRBJ2-5
clone size: NA
CDR3 protein: CASSWTSGGQETQYF
CDR3 DNA: TGTGCCAGCAGCTGGACTAGCGGGGGCCAAGAGACCCAGTACTTC

V gene: TRBV28
D gene: TRBD1
J gene: TRBJ2-5
clone size: NA
CDR3 protein: CASSPGQGLGETQYF
CDR3 DNA: TGTGCCAGCAGTCCGGGACAGGGATTAGGAGAGACCCAGTACTTC

V gene: TRBV5-1
D gene: TRBD1
J gene: TRBJ1-1
clone size: few
CDR3 protein: CASSLVGQGSQNTEAFF
CDR3 DNA: TGCGCCAGCAGCCTGGTTGGACAGGGCTCGCAGAACACTGAAGCTTTCTTT